This TCR beta chain was identified in a study of blood T cell repertoires in COVID-19. About the research overall: Samples of COVID-19 (acute and convalescent) were obtained from the United States, Italy and Spain. From T cells, B-cell-depleted T cells, or PBMCs came the material, which was cDNA or gDNA.

CDR3 length equals 15 residues. V was pared by 5 bases and J by 4 bases, with 17 bases between. Germline CDR1 is LNHDA and CDR2 is SQIVND (reference sequence). Using immunoSEQ multiplex PCR, the repertoire was profiled, and TCRdb retains in-frame clones only, with some absent. The sample includes hundreds of thousands of clones, about 89% seen only once; the top ten take around 1.6%. Sequenced: peripheral blood. The TCR sequence derives from a woman aged 60-70 years who had recovered from COVID-19. This chain joins TRBV19 and TRBJ1-2; D may be TRBD1 (5 bases). For the CDR3, the DNA is TGTGCCAGTAGTGGAGAAAGATGGGGCTCCTATGGCTACACCTTC. Translation: CASSGERWGSYGYTF.